This is a list of T cell receptor beta chains from one sample in a study of shared clonotypes between healthy human individuals. TCRdb's copy holds only in-frame clones and misses some; the assay was immunoSEQ multiplex PCR. The table lists a few million clones, about 90% of them singletons. Sequenced material: naive CD4+ T cells from PBMCs. These receptors were collected from a man between 18 and 29 years old in good health. Some clones in this sample may be carry-over from other donors' samples. The CDR3 runs from the conserved cysteine through the conserved F or W. The D gene is left open where the match is weak. Only part of the rows carry a size: once, few, many, or a class if the clone is expanded.

NA TRBJ2-6 14 NA TRBV7-9 TGTGCCAGCAGCTGGTTCGAGGGGGCCAACGTCCTGACTTTC CASSWFEGANVLTF
TRBD1 TRBJ2-3 16 NA TRBV5-1 TGCGCCAGCAGCTGGGGGACAGGGTTTAGCACAGATACGCAGTATTTT CASSWGTGFSTDTQYF
NA TRBJ2-2 11 NA TRBV2 TGTGCCAGCACCCGAGGCGGGGAGCTGTTTTTT CASTRGGELFF
NA TRBJ1-5 16 NA TRBV2 TGTGCCAGCAGTTCTACCGGGACATATAGCAATCAGCCCCAGCATTTT CASSSTGTYSNQPQHF
NA TRBJ1-2 15 NA TRBV4-2 TGTGCCAGCAGCCAAGAAAGGGGGGGCACCTATGGCTACACCTTC CASSQERGGTYGYTF
NA TRBJ2-1 13 NA TRBV5-1 TGCGCCAGCAGCTTGGCACACGACAATGAGCAGTTCTTC CASSLAHDNEQFF
NA TRBJ2-1 15 NA TRBV28 TGTGCCAGCAGCTCTCCCGACAGCTCCTACAATGAGCAGTTCTTC CASSSPDSSYNEQFF
NA TRBJ2-1 16 NA TRBV5-1 TGCGCCAGCAGCTCTTGGGGGCCTAGCGGCTACAATGAGCAGTTCTTC CASSSWGPSGYNEQFF
NA TRBJ2-7 16 NA TRBV11-2 TGTGCCAGCAGCTTAGCGGTCTCAACGGTAGTCTACGAGCAGTACTTC CASSLAVSTVVYEQYF
TRBD1 TRBJ2-2 17 NA TRBV9 TGTGCCAGCAGCGTAGTCCAGGGACAGGGGTTAAGCGGGGAGCTGTTTTTT CASSVVQGQGLSGELFF
NA TRBJ2-2 15 NA TRBV9 TGTGCCAGCAGCGTAGCTGGGGTAGGCACCGGGGAGCTGTTTTTT CASSVAGVGTGELFF
NA TRBJ1-1 11 NA TRBV6-6 TGTGCCAGCAGTTACTCGAGTGAAGCTTTCTTT CASSYSSEAFF
TRBD2 TRBJ2-2 18 once TRBV5-4 TGTGCCAGCAGCAAACAGACTAGCGGGAGCGCGATGACCGGGGAGCTGTTTTTT CASSKQTSGSAMTGELFF
TRBD2 TRBJ2-7 16 NA TRBV6-1 TGTGCCAGCAGTGAAGGGACTAGCGGGATCGTCTACGAGCAGTACTTC CASSEGTSGIVYEQYF
NA TRBJ2-7 11 NA TRBV15 TGTGCCACCAGCAGAGTACACGAGCAGTACTTC CATSRVHEQYF
NA TRBJ2-2 16 NA TRBV9 TGTGCCAGCACCCCCCGACGGGCGGAGAGGGGCGGGGAGCTGTTTTTT CASTPRRAERGGELFF
NA TRBJ1-1 15 NA TRBV6-5 TGTGCCAGCAGTTGGGGCCGCACGACAGACACTGAAGCTTTCTTT CASSWGRTTDTEAFF
TRBD2 TRBJ2-7 15 NA TRBV28 TGTGCCAGCAGTTCCGTAGCGGGAGGTTCCTACGAGCAGTACTTC CASSSVAGGSYEQYF
TRBD2 TRBJ2-7 14 once TRBV5-1 TGCGCCAGCAGCCTCAAGCGGGAGATCTACGAGCAGTACTTC CASSLKREIYEQYF
NA TRBJ1-2 12 NA TRBV7-2 TGTGCCAGCAGCTTGGAGTTCTATGGCTACACCTTC CASSLEFYGYTF
NA TRBJ1-5 15 NA TRBV6-4 TGTGCCAGCAGTGCCGACTATGGGGCAGCCTGGCCCCAGCATTTT CASSADYGAAWPQHF
TRBD1 TRBJ2-1 15 NA TRBV5-4 TGTGCCAGCAGTCGACAGGGGAGCTCCTACAATGAGCAGTTCTTC CASSRQGSSYNEQFF
NA TRBJ2-3 17 once TRBV11-1 TGTGCCAGCAGCTTAGGGCTAGCAGGAAGACAAATGGATACGCAGTATTTT CASSLGLAGRQMDTQYF
NA TRBJ1-5 16 NA TRBV12-5 TGTGCTAGTGGTTTGGTTAGTGACAGGCCCAATCAGCCCCAGCATTTT CASGLVSDRPNQPQHF
NA TRBJ2-3 14 NA TRBV28 TGTGCCAGCAGTCTCCCGCCGAACACAGATACGCAGTATTTT CASSLPPNTDTQYF
NA TRBJ2-7 15 NA TRBV9 TGTGCCAGCAGCCCGGAGGGGTCCCCAACCTACGAGCAGTACTTC CASSPEGSPTYEQYF
NA TRBJ2-3 14 NA TRBV4-1 TGCGCCAGCAGCCAAGATAGAGACACAGATACGCAGTATTTT CASSQDRDTDTQYF
TRBD1 TRBJ1-4 15 NA TRBV28 TGTGCCAGCAGTTTATACAGGGGTCGAAGTGAAAAACTGTTTTTT CASSLYRGRSEKLFF
NA TRBJ2-3 13 NA TRBV21-1 TGTGCCAGCATCGAGTTGGCGCTGGATACGCAGTATTTT CASIELALDTQYF
NA TRBJ1-2 13 NA TRBV15 TGTGCCACCAGCAGAGATCGGGGCTATGGCTACACCTTC CATSRDRGYGYTF
TRBD1 TRBJ2-5 16 NA TRBV7-3 TGTGCCAGCAGCTTCTTCCCCGACAGGGGACAAGAGACCCAGTACTTC CASSFFPDRGQETQYF
TRBD2 TRBJ2-3 22 NA TRBV7-8 TGTGCCAGCAGCTTAGCCCGACATATTAGCGGGTACCTGGCAACTCGCACAGATACGCAGTATTTT CASSLARHISGYLATRTDTQYF
NA TRBJ1-2 15 NA TRBV28 TGTGCCAGCAGTGCACCCTCGGGACTGAACTATGGCTACACCTTC CASSAPSGLNYGYTF
NA TRBJ2-7 14 NA TRBV2 TGTGCCAGCGGTTTTGGATGGGATCCCTACGAGCAGTACTTC CASGFGWDPYEQYF
TRBD1 TRBJ1-2 15 NA TRBV5-4 TGTGCCAGCAGTAAAGGACAGGAGGGGAATTATGGCTACACCTTC CASSKGQEGNYGYTF
NA TRBJ1-2 13 NA TRBV7-2 TGTGCCAGCAGCGGGGCAGGGTGGTATGGCTACACCTTC CASSGAGWYGYTF
TRBD1 TRBJ1-6 15 NA TRBV5-4 TGTGCCAGCAGCTTGGGGGGACAGGTCAATTCACCCCTCCACTTT CASSLGGQVNSPLHF
NA TRBJ2-5 14 NA TRBV6-1 TGTGCCGGAGAAAGGGGGAGGGCTGGAGAGACCCAGTACTTC CAGERGRAGETQYF
NA TRBJ2-2 17 NA TRBV5-1 TGCGCCAGCAGCCCTTCTTTCTCAGGGTTAGACACCGGGGAGCTGTTTTTT CASSPSFSGLDTGELFF
NA TRBJ2-5 12 NA TRBV11-1 TGTGCCAGCGCCTCAGGGGTAGAGACCCAGTACTTC CASASGVETQYF